Shown below are 16 T cell receptor beta chains from a single sample sequenced in a study of metastatic and nonmetastatic thyroid tumors. TCRdb re-clonotyped the PCR reads through MiXCR. The table includes some 34,000 clones, around 21% detected once. Until they underwent thyroid surgery, no patient had received any treatment. The source material was blood. The receptor set was obtained from a female donor with papillary thyroid cancer or a benign thyroid nodule (not recorded which). Some clones in this sample may be carry-over from other donors' samples.

This clone was seen at least ten times. The chain carries TRBV6-1 and TRBJ1-4, with a possible D match to TRBD1 (5 bases). The CDR3 contains 15 residues. Germline V gene data show CDR1 as MNHNS and CDR2 as SASEGT. Deletions cut 5 bases from V and 7 bases from J, with 17 bases between. The CDR3 protein is CASSQEGRWGEKLFF. CDR3 DNA: TGTGCCAGCAGTCAAGAGGGGCGGTGGGGTGAAAAACTGTTTTTT.

This clone was observed a handful of times. The rearrangement links TRBV24-1 to TRBJ2-1, with 10 positions matching TRBD2. Trimming at V came to 6 bases and at J to 0 bases, leaving 4 bases not matched to a gene. The CDR3 runs 16 residues. Germline V gives CDR1 KGHDR, CDR2 SFDVKD. In nucleotides, the CDR3 is TGTGCCACCAGTAGTCCTAGCGGGAGCTCCTACAATGAGCAGTTCTTC. This sequence encodes CATSSPSGSSYNEQFF.

Ten or more counts support this clone. The V and J genes are TRBV9 and TRBJ2-1, with D possibly being TRBD2 (5 bases). Trimming pared 4 bases from V and 7 bases from J, leaving 18 bases between. The CDR3 contains 15 residues. CDR1 is SGDLS and CDR2 is YYNGEE in the germline V gene. For the CDR3, the DNA is TGTGCCAGCAGCAAAACCAACTTCGCGGGTAATGAGCAGTTCTTC. Translating gives CASSKTNFAGNEQFF.

The count of this clone is one. The chain carries TRBV5-4 and TRBJ2-2; tentative D call: TRBD1 (5 bases). This CDR3 has 16 residues. Trimming stripped 0 bases from V and 4 bases from J, with 13 bases between. Germline V lookup: CDR1 SGHNT, CDR2 YYREEE (reference sequence). The CDR3 sequence is CASSLVTWGFTGELFF. The CDR3 region has the DNA TGTGCCAGCAGCTTGGTTACATGGGGCTTCACCGGGGAGCTGTTTTTT.

The chain recombines TRBV4-3 with TRBJ2-5, with D tentatively TRBD1 (6 bases). Germline CDR1 is LGHNA and CDR2 is YSLEER. The V end lost 2 bases, the J end lost 5 bases, and 12 bases lay between the germline ends. The CDR3 spans 14 residues. The CDR3 nucleotides read TGCGCCAGCAGCCAAAGTGGGGGCCGGGAGACCCAGTACTTC. Its translation is CASSQSGGRETQYF.

This clone was detected ten times or more. The chain combines TRBV4-1 with TRBJ2-7; D remains ambiguous. There are 13 residues in the CDR3. Germline V gene data show CDR1 as MGHRA and CDR2 as YSYEKL. V dropped 4 bases and J dropped 3 bases, with 10 bases sitting between them. CDR3 DNA: TGCGCCAGCAGCCGCCAAGTTATCTACGAGCAGTACTTC. It translates to CASSRQVIYEQYF.

This clone was recorded many times. The chain joins TRBV5-6 to TRBJ2-1; a possible D gene is TRBD1 (6 bases). V was shortened by 1 base and J by 7 bases, with 15 bases between the two germline ends. Germline V gene lookup returns CDR1 SGHDT and CDR2 YYEEEE. The CDR3 sequence is 15 residues long. This chain's CDR3 is CASSLSPGQRNEQFF. For the CDR3, the DNA is TGTGCCAGCAGCTTGTCTCCGGGACAAAGGAATGAGCAGTTCTTC.

This clone was observed at least ten times. The chain couples TRBV9 to TRBJ2-7, with D possibly TRBD2 on 6 matching bases. The V end was cut by 0 bases, the J end by 0 bases, with 10 bases between. CDR3 length equals 15 residues. Germline V gene sequence: CDR1 SGDLS, CDR2 YYNGEE. This CDR3 is CASSVEAGHSYEQYF. As DNA, the CDR3 is TGTGCCAGCAGCGTAGAAGCGGGTCACTCCTACGAGCAGTACTTC. Combining the CDR3 with reference TRBV9 and TRBJ2-7 gives the whole variable domain DSGVTQTPKHLITATGQRVTLRCSPRSGDLSVYWYQQSLDQGLQFLIQYYNGEERAKGNILERFSAQQFPDLHSELNLSSLELGDSALYFCASSVEAGHSYEQYFGPGTRLTVT.

This clone ranks as medium-sized. V gene TRBV6-1 combines with J gene TRBJ1-5; TRBD1 aligns across 8 bases. This CDR3 spans 14 amino acids. V dropped 9 bases and J dropped 5; count of bases not matched to a gene: 9. CDR1 and CDR2 (germline): MNHNS, SASEGT. The CDR3 reads CASCEAGGDQPQHF. Written as DNA, the CDR3 is TGTGCCAGTTGCGAGGCAGGGGGCGATCAGCCCCAGCATTTT.

This clone was recorded at least ten times. V gene TRBV20-1 combines with J gene TRBJ1-1; a possible D gene is TRBD1 (5 bases). The ends were cut back, 5 bases at V and 0 bases at J, with 16 bases in the middle. Germline values: CDR1 DFQATT, CDR2 SNEGSKA (reference sequence). The CDR3 is made up of 15 amino acids. CDR3 residues: CSAQRRQWMNTEAFF. The CDR3 bases are TGCAGTGCTCAGAGACGACAGTGGATGAACACTGAAGCTTTCTTT.

This clone was recorded at least ten times. The chain links TRBV20-1 to TRBJ2-7; D is ambiguous. Germline CDR1 and CDR2: DFQATT and SNEGSKA (reference sequence). Deletions cut 4 bases from V and 0 bases from J, with 13 bases between. The CDR3 loop spans 14 amino acids. The CDR3 reads CSATSPSSSYEQYF. The CDR3 DNA is TGCAGTGCTACATCCCCCTCCAGCTCCTACGAGCAGTACTTC.

This clone was recorded many times. The V call is TRBV15, the J call TRBJ2-5; 10 positions match TRBD2. V trimming: 0 bases; J trimming: 7 bases; junction bases outside the gene matches: 8. CDR1 LNHNV and CDR2 YYDKDF come from the germline V gene (reference sequence). CDR3 length: 16 residues. The CDR3, as DNA: TGTGCCACCAGCAGAGATCGCGGAGCGGGAGGGGGGACCCAGTACTTC. Translating it yields CATSRDRGAGGGTQYF.

This clone has a count of ten or more. This chain uses TRBV10-3 with TRBJ1-1; 11 nucleotides match TRBD1. V lost 7 bases to trimming and J lost 4 bases; unmatched junction nucleotides: 2. This CDR3 has 13 residues. Germline lookup yields CDR1 ENHRY and CDR2 SYGVKD. In DNA, the CDR3 is TGTGCCATCACCGGGACAGGGGGCACTGAAGCTTTCTTT. This gives the protein CAITGTGGTEAFF.

This clone has more than one count but fewer than ten. Compared with germline, one end of the junction differs, possibly owing to a read error. V gene TRBV19 combines with J gene TRBJ2-7, with TRBD1 matching 9 bases. This CDR3 spans 15 amino acids. Per germline, CDR1 LNHDA and CDR2 SQIVND (reference sequence). In DNA, the CDR3 is TGTGTCAGTATTCCCGGACAGGGGCAATCCTACGAGCAGTACTTC. It translates to CVSIPGQGQSYEQYF. The full variable domain, completed using reference TRBV19 and TRBJ2-7, is DGGITQSPKYLFRKEGQNVTLSCEQNLNHDAMYWYRQDPGQGLRLIYYSQIVNDFQKGDIAEGYSVSREKKESFPLTVTSAQKNPTAFYLCVSIPGQGQSYEQYFGPGTRLTVT.

Regarding this clone: A much larger clone differs from this one at a single base, so this may be a read error. This chain uses TRBV5-4 with TRBJ2-7; 9 nucleotides agree with TRBD1. The CDR3 consists of 13 residues. Trimming took 5 bases from V and 11 from J; bases not matched to a gene: 11. CDR1 SGHNT and CDR2 YYREEE come from the germline V gene (reference sequence). CDR3 nucleotides: TGTGCCAGCAGAGTTGTGGGGACAGGGAAGGAGTACTTC. Its translation is CASRVVGTGKEYF.

This clone was observed once. One junction end disagrees with the germline gene, perhaps due to a read error. This chain connects TRBV5-1 to TRBJ2-5, with a weak D call TRBD2 (7 bases). This CDR3 is built from 13 residues. CDR1 is SGHRS and CDR2 is YFSETQ in the germline V gene. DNA of the CDR3: TGCGCCAGAAGCTTGGGACAAGGGAGGGCCCAGTACTTC. Protein sequence: CARSLGQGRAQYF.